Listed below are T cell receptor beta chains from one sample, sequenced in a study of blood T cell repertoires in COVID-19. The table came from immunoSEQ multiplex PCR; TCRdb's copy has only in-frame clones and leaves some out. Among about 250,000 clones listed, 70% to 90% were seen once. The sample was PBMCs or T cells enriched from blood (not recorded which). The receptors stem from a woman aged 45-65 years with acute COVID-19. CDR3s include the opening cysteine and the closing phenylalanine or tryptophan. The D gene is left open where the match is weak. The listing skips clone size in some rows; elsewhere it reads once, few, many or a size class.

clone_size,d_call,v_call,j_call,cdr3_aa,cdr3_nt
NA,TRBD1,TRBV7-9,TRBJ1-2,CASSPTGQGGVGGYTF,TGTGCCAGCAGCCCCACGGGACAGGGGGGAGTCGGTGGCTACACCTTC
NA,TRBD2,TRBV10-2,TRBJ2-1,CASSVGTSALSEQFF,TGCGCCAGCAGTGTTGGGACTAGCGCCCTTAGTGAGCAGTTCTTC
few,NA,TRBV7-2,TRBJ1-2,CASSSADGDPHGYTF,TGTGCCAGCAGCTCCGCTGACGGGGATCCCCATGGCTACACCTTC
NA,NA,TRBV7-2,TRBJ1-1,CASSYRASNTEAFF,TGTGCCAGCAGTTACAGGGCCTCCAACACTGAAGCTTTCTTT
NA,NA,TRBV27,TRBJ2-5,CASSLRQFQETQYF,TGTGCCAGCAGTTTAAGACAGTTCCAAGAGACCCAGTACTTC
NA,NA,TRBV15,TRBJ1-5,CATSSGQETQPQHF,TGTGCCACCAGCAGTGGGCAAGAGACTCAGCCCCAGCATTTT
few,NA,TRBV4-3,TRBJ2-2,CASSQDRAGELFF,TGCGCCAGCAGCCAAGATCGGGCCGGGGAGCTGTTTTTT
NA,TRBD1,TRBV5-8,TRBJ2-4,CASSPWDRLKNIQYF,TGTGCCAGCAGCCCCTGGGACAGGCTCAAAAACATTCAGTACTTC
few,NA,TRBV25-1,TRBJ2-6,CASSSLRQASGANVLTF,TGTGCCAGCAGTTCCCTTCGACAGGCCTCTGGGGCCAACGTCCTGACTTTC
NA,TRBD1,TRBV3-1/TRBV3-2,TRBJ1-2,CASSQTPRQGAKGYTF,TGTGCCAGCAGCCAAACCCCCAGACAGGGGGCGAAGGGCTACACCTTC
NA,TRBD1,TRBV19,TRBJ2-1,CASSIEFETGHFF,TGTGCCAGTAGTATAGAATTTGAGACAGGGCACTTCTTC
NA,NA,TRBV7-6,TRBJ2-7,CASSLGGLENYEQYF,TGTGCCAGCAGCTTAGGGGGACTCGAAAACTACGAGCAGTACTTC
NA,NA,TRBV24-1,TRBJ1-5,CATSEVGRQPQHF,TGTGCCACCAGTGAGGTAGGCAGGCAGCCCCAGCATTTT
NA,TRBD2,TRBV9,TRBJ2-2,CASSVGTSGYSELFF,TGTGCCAGCAGCGTAGGGACTAGCGGATACTCCGAGCTGTTTTTT
NA,NA,TRBV11-2,TRBJ1-1,CASSLGGLLTEAFF,TGTGCCAGCAGCTTAGGGGGGCTTCTCACTGAAGCTTTCTTT
NA,TRBD2,TRBV6-2/TRBV6-3,TRBJ2-1,CASSYYSGSINEQFF,TGTGCCAGCAGTTACTATAGCGGGTCGATCAATGAGCAGTTCTTC
NA,TRBD1,TRBV4-3,TRBJ1-2,CASSGGQGLVYGYTF,TGCGCCAGCAGCGGTGGACAGGGATTGGTCTATGGCTACACCTTC
NA,TRBD2,TRBV7-2,TRBJ2-1,CASSPPGLAVNEQFF,TGTGCCAGCAGCCCTCCGGGACTAGCGGTTAATGAGCAGTTCTTC
NA,NA,TRBV21-1,TRBJ1-2,CASSKSQGQPTNYGYTF,TGTGCCAGCAGCAAATCGCAGGGACAGCCTACTAACTATGGCTACACCTTC
NA,TRBD1,TRBV24-1,TRBJ1-2,CATSQGAGGYTF,TGTGCCACCAGTCAGGGGGCTGGCGGCTACACCTTC
NA,TRBD1,TRBV5-8,TRBJ2-1,CARTDREPYNEQFF,TGTGCCAGGACGGACAGGGAACCCTACAATGAGCAGTTCTTC
NA,NA,TRBV14,TRBJ2-1,CASSHGWEQFF,TGTGCCAGCAGCCACGGTTGGGAGCAGTTCTTC
NA,TRBD1,TRBV6-5,TRBJ1-2,CASSSTGTGIWYGYTF,TGTGCCAGCAGTTCCACCGGGACAGGGATTTGGTATGGCTACACCTTC
NA,NA,TRBV7-2,TRBJ2-3,CASSLLPGRTDTQYF,TGTGCCAGCAGCTTATTGCCGGGGAGGACAGATACGCAGTATTTT
NA,TRBD1,TRBV7-2,TRBJ1-1,CASSRVRGTAEAFF,TGTGCCAGCAGCCGGGTCAGGGGGACTGCTGAAGCTTTCTTT
NA,NA,TRBV3-1/TRBV3-2,TRBJ1-2,CASSPPGIAYGYTF,TGTGCCAGCAGCCCCCCGGGGATAGCCTATGGCTACACCTTC
NA,NA,TRBV4-2,TRBJ1-4,CASSQDWTDEKLFF,TGTGCCAGCAGCCAAGATTGGACAGATGAAAAACTGTTTTTT
NA,NA,TRBV20-1,TRBJ2-3,CSASGSGREGYTDTQYF,TGCAGTGCTAGTGGTTCGGGTCGCGAAGGTTACACAGATACGCAGTATTTT
many,TRBD2,TRBV11-2,TRBJ2-7,CASTQGRSPGGEQYF,TGTGCCAGCACCCAGGGGAGGTCGCCGGGGGGGGAGCAGTACTTC
NA,NA,TRBV5-1,TRBJ1-1,CASSYGTEAFF,TGCGCCAGCAGCTACGGGACAGAAGCTTTCTTT
NA,TRBD2,TRBV19,TRBJ2-1,CASKGLVAGENEQFF,TGTGCCAGTAAGGGATTGGTAGCGGGGGAAAATGAGCAGTTCTTC
NA,TRBD1,TRBV4-1,TRBJ2-7,CASSRGQGAISYEQYF,TGCGCCAGCAGCAGAGGACAGGGGGCGATCTCCTACGAGCAGTACTTC
once,NA,TRBV18,TRBJ1-2,CASSPKQGFGYTF,TGTGCCAGCTCACCCAAACAGGGATTTGGCTACACCTTC
many,NA,TRBV6-2/TRBV6-3,TRBJ2-7,CASSLTLGGEQYF,TGTGCCAGCAGTCTCACCCTCGGGGGCGAGCAGTACTTC
few,TRBD1,TRBV18,TRBJ2-1,CASSPPQGSYNEQFF,TGTGCCAGCTCACCACCACAGGGGAGCTACAATGAGCAGTTCTTC
once,TRBD1,TRBV5-1,TRBJ2-3,CASALTGIRTDTQYF,TGCGCCAGCGCCCTGACAGGGATCCGCACAGATACGCAGTATTTT
NA,NA,TRBV30,TRBJ1-2,CAWSAGANGYTF,TGTGCCTGGAGTGCAGGGGCAAATGGCTACACCTTC
NA,NA,TRBV2,TRBJ1-4,CASSGRTTNEKLFF,TGTGCCAGCAGTGGGCGGACAACTAATGAAAAACTGTTTTTT
few,NA,TRBV30,TRBJ1-5,CAYHETAPNQPQHF,TGTGCCTACCACGAGACAGCCCCGAATCAGCCCCAGCATTTT
once,NA,TRBV2,TRBJ1-1,CASSLGGARNTEAFF,TGTGCCAGCAGTTTGGGGGGGGCTAGGAACACTGAAGCTTTCTTT
NA,TRBD2,TRBV4-3,TRBJ2-7,CASSHERGDLYEQYF,TGCGCCAGCAGCCACGAGCGGGGGGATCTTTACGAGCAGTACTTC
NA,NA,TRBV19,TRBJ2-5,CASSMPSQFQQETQYF,TGTGCCAGTAGTATGCCCTCCCAGTTCCAGCAAGAGACCCAGTACTTC
once,NA,TRBV19,TRBJ2-6,CASRIQGITGANVLTF,TGTGCCAGCAGGATTCAGGGGATCACTGGGGCCAACGTCCTGACTTTC
NA,NA,TRBV6-5,TRBJ1-1,CASSTGFGRDEAFF,TGTGCCAGCAGTACAGGTTTTGGAAGAGATGAAGCTTTCTTT
many,NA,TRBV6-1,TRBJ1-5,CASSEKLGGGQPQHF,TGTGCCAGCAGTGAGAAACTGGGGGGAGGTCAGCCCCAGCATTTT
NA,NA,TRBV5-1,TRBJ2-5,CASSLDLQETQYF,TGCGCCAGCAGCTTGGATCTCCAAGAGACCCAGTACTTC
NA,TRBD1,TRBV9,TRBJ1-1,CASSPQTGKSEAFF,TGTGCCAGCAGCCCTCAGACAGGGAAATCTGAAGCTTTCTTT
NA,TRBD1,TRBV9,TRBJ1-6,CASSVGRGNNSPLHF,TGTGCCAGCAGCGTGGGCAGGGGGAATAATTCACCCCTCCACTTT